Below, 9 T cell receptor beta chains from the same sample are listed, as sequenced in a study of graft-versus-host responses after intestinal transplantation. Their recognized antigens are unknown. The protocol was immunoSEQ multiplex PCR, while the TCRdb copy is restricted to in-frame clones and leaves out a portion. The sample yields 85,000 to 100,000 clones, about 92% seen once. The sample was unstimulated CD8+ T cells sorted from spleen or lymph node cells, taken before intestinal transplant. These receptors were collected from a human donor who received an intestinal transplant.

The rearrangement links TRBV6-4 to TRBJ2-3; 8 bases match TRBD2. The CDR3 contains 13 residues. With V trimmed by 8 bases and J by 1 base, 2 bases remained unmatched. From germline, CDR1 is MRHNA and CDR2 SNTAGT. CDR3 sequence reads: CASGLAGTDTQYF. The CDR3 nucleotides read TGTGCCAGCGGACTAGCTGGCACAGATACGCAGTATTTT.

The CDR3 loop reads CASSLWGDFSYEQYF. The CDR3 region has the DNA TGTGCCAGCAGCTTGTGGGGGGACTTTTCCTACGAGCAGTACTTC. The chain combines TRBV11-2 with TRBJ2-7, with D perhaps matching TRBD2 (6 bases). Germline CDR1 is SGHAT and CDR2 is FQNNGV. V lost 3 bases and J lost 1, with 13 bases in between. This CDR3 has 15 residues.

This chain uses TRBV5-8 with TRBJ2-2; D may be TRBD1 (6 bases). V dropped 0 bases and J dropped 7 bases, with 13 bases sitting between them. Germline CDR1 SGHTS, CDR2 YDEGEE. This CDR3 spans 15 amino acids. CDR3 nucleotides: TGTGCCAGCAGCTTGGTGGCAGGGGTAATCGGGGAGCTGTTTTTT. As protein: CASSLVAGVIGELFF. Supplemented by reference TRBV5-8 and TRBJ2-2, the full variable domain reads EAGVTQSPTHLIKTRGQQATLRCSPISGHTSVYWYQQALGLGLQFLLWYDEGEERNRGNFPPRFSGRQFPNYSSELNVNALELEDSALYLCASSLVAGVIGELFFGEGSRLTVL.

This chain joins TRBV6-9 and TRBJ1-1; D is uncertain. Germline lookup yields CDR1 MNHGY and CDR2 SVAAGI. With 3 bases removed from V and 0 bases from J, the gap between germline ends came to 8 bases. This CDR3 is 14 amino acids long. The CDR3 loop is CASSYPPVNTEAFF. Written as DNA, the CDR3 is TGTGCCAGCAGTTACCCCCCGGTGAACACTGAAGCTTTCTTT.

The chain joins TRBV7-6 to TRBJ2-5; tentatively, D is TRBD1 (6 bases). The CDR3 has 14 residues. Germline values: CDR1 SGHVS, CDR2 FNYEAQ. Trimming removed 1 base at V and 5 bases at J, with 11 bases between. CDR3 DNA sequence: TGTGCCAGCAGCTTAGGTTACAGGGCGGAGACCCAGTACTTC. It encodes CASSLGYRAETQYF.

The chain employs TRBV7-9 and TRBJ2-7; TRBD2 matches at 11 bases. CDR1 and CDR2 (germline): SEHNR, FQNEAQ (reference sequence). This CDR3 contains 15 residues. V dropped 3 bases and J dropped 5; count of bases not matched to a gene: 6. The CDR3 loop is CASSFSSGGADEQYF. The CDR3 DNA reads TGTGCCAGCAGCTTCAGTAGCGGGGGGGCGGACGAGCAGTACTTC.

The chain is built from TRBV6-5 and TRBJ1-1, with a weak D call TRBD1 (5 bases). The length of the CDR3 is 15 residues. V lost 6 bases, J lost 3 bases, and 17 bases lay in between. The germline V gene encodes CDR1 MNHEY and CDR2 SVGAGI. This chain's CDR3 is CASSPVSTVDTEAFF. The CDR3 nucleotides are TGTGCCAGCAGCCCCGTTTCGACAGTGGACACTGAAGCTTTCTTT.

J is TRBJ2-1 and V is TRBV2; D unresolved. Per the germline V gene, CDR1 is SNHLY and CDR2 is FYNNEI. With 6 bases removed from V and 6 bases from J, the gap between germline ends came to 15 bases. CDR3 length equals 14 residues. CDR3 protein: CASSGAPLGNEQFF. In nucleotides, the CDR3 is TGTGCCAGCAGCGGAGCGCCCTTGGGCAATGAGCAGTTCTTC.

The gene calls are TRBV7-9 and TRBJ1-2, with D possibly TRBD1 on 5 matching bases. The germline V gene has CDR1 SEHNR and CDR2 FQNEAQ (reference sequence). The CDR3 is made up of 14 amino acids. Trimming removed 2 bases from V and 4 bases from J, with 11 bases in between. CDR3 coding DNA: TGTGCCAGCAGCTTAATCGGACAAGTCTATGGCTACACCTTC. Translating it yields CASSLIGQVYGYTF.